What follows is one T cell receptor beta chain and its context. This CDR3 comprises 13 residues. The germline V gene encodes CDR1 SGHTA and CDR2 FQGNSA. Deletions cut 3 bases from V and 2 bases from J, with 8 bases between. The table came from immunoSEQ multiplex PCR; TCRdb's copy has only in-frame clones and leaves some out. The sample records fewer than 700,000 clones, 70% to 90% being singletons. These data are taken from a study of shared T cell receptors in the human thymus. In addition, the sample was reused for a study of human thymus T cells. That study adds: Donation was from healthy Finnish infants who were having corrective surgery that addressed congenital heart defects. Thymus was obtained from resections taken during corrective heart surgery.

The origin of this receptor is a boy less than two years old with a congenital heart defect. The V gene is TRBV7-2, the J gene TRBJ2-7; D unclear. What was sequenced was thymocytes. CDR3 in DNA: TGTGCCAGCAGCTTTGGGCCCACCTACGAGCAGTACTTC. Protein product: CASSFGPTYEQYF.